The subject of this entry is one T cell receptor beta chain. In the study's own analysis: Amplification with reference gene primers provided the estimates of nucleated cell counts. Sequencing was performed with immunoSEQ multiplex PCR; in TCRdb, only in-frame clones are kept and a portion is missing. D and trimming come from the DNA, and the V and J calls and clone size come from that table. The sample lists roughly 290,000 clones, roughly 84% occurring once. Germline assignment: CDR1 LNHDA and CDR2 SQIVND (reference sequence). The CDR3 is 15 residues long. Trimming cost V 7 bases and J 6 bases, with 19 bases left between them. The data were taken from a study of blood T cell repertoires in COVID-19. Study context: In each case, the material was cDNA or gDNA derived from T cells, B-cell-depleted T cells, or PBMCs.

It was during active infection that Seattle patients were enrolled and then longitudinally followed. The sequenced material came from peripheral blood. This clonotype originated in a human donor with COVID-19, enrolled during active disease. The donor label of this sample is uncertain. The V gene is TRBV19, the J gene TRBJ1-5; tentatively, D is TRBD1 (5 bases). The CDR3 loop reads CASTVIGGEPQPQHF. CDR3 in DNA: TGTGCCAGTACGGTTATTGGGGGGGAACCTCAGCCCCAGCATTTT.